The 29 T cell receptor beta chains in this list originate from one sample, sequenced in a study of blood T cell repertoires in COVID-19. TCRdb's copy holds only in-frame clones and misses some; the assay was immunoSEQ multiplex PCR. Of around 360,000 clones listed, around 87% were seen once; the top ten hold more than 9%. The sequencing sample was made of peripheral blood. These receptor sequences come from a young woman with COVID-19, enrolled during active disease.

The V and J genes are TRBV19 and TRBJ2-6; 9 positions match TRBD1. V lost 7 bases to trimming and J lost 0 bases; unmatched junction nucleotides: 4. This CDR3 is 16 amino acids long. In germline, CDR1 is LNHDA, CDR2 SQIVND (reference sequence). Written as DNA, the CDR3 is TGTGCCAGTACCGACAGGGGGAGCTCTGGGGCCAACGTCCTGACTTTC. It encodes CASTDRGSSGANVLTF.

This sequence joins TRBV27 and TRBJ1-1, with 8 positions matching TRBD1. Looked up from germline, CDR1 is MNHEY and CDR2 is SMNVEV (reference sequence). The CDR3 spans 15 residues. J was trimmed by 3 bases and V by 7 bases; bases with no gene match: 10. DNA of the CDR3: TGTGCCAGCACCCTGACAGGGGTGAAACACACTGAAGCTTTCTTT. This encodes CASTLTGVKHTEAFF.

The CDR3 is CASSLDAGGWNEQFF. The CDR3 nucleotides read TGTGCCAGCAGCTTAGACGCGGGAGGATGGAATGAGCAGTTCTTC. The J gene is TRBJ2-1, the V gene TRBV7-3; 8 bases are shared with TRBD2. Trimming cost V 2 bases and J 7 bases; bases outside gene matches: 7. Germline CDR1 SGHTA, CDR2 FQGTGA. This CDR3 is built from 15 residues.

The V and J genes are TRBV6-6 and TRBJ1-5, with 7 bases that match TRBD1. The CDR3 extends over 13 amino acids. Per germline, CDR1 MNHNY and CDR2 SVGAGI (reference sequence). V lost 6 bases to trimming and J lost 9 bases; unmatched junction nucleotides: 8. CDR3 DNA: TGTGCCAGCAGCCCCGACAGGGCTTTGCCCCAGCATTTT. Protein sequence: CASSPDRALPQHF.

The chain uses TRBV5-5 and TRBJ1-4; no firm D call. V was shortened by 1 base and J by 0 bases, with 4 bases between the two germline ends. Germline V gives CDR1 SGHKS, CDR2 YYEKEE (reference sequence). The CDR3 loop spans 14 amino acids. CDR3 in DNA: TGTGCCAGCAGCTTGACACCAACTAATGAAAAACTGTTTTTT. Protein product: CASSLTPTNEKLFF.

The chain carries TRBV27 and TRBJ2-7; TRBD2 might be the D (6 bases). Trimming cost V 6 bases and J 3 bases, with 18 bases left between them. The CDR3 consists of 15 residues. Germline V CDR1 and CDR2: MNHEY, SMNVEV (reference sequence). The CDR3 spells CASRPGLDYHYEQYF. DNA for the CDR3: TGTGCCAGCAGACCCGGCCTGGACTACCACTACGAGCAGTACTTC.

This chain connects TRBV5-1 to TRBJ2-3; 16 bases line up with TRBD2. With 4 bases clipped from V and 0 bases from J, the junction kept 5 bases outside the gene matches. Germline assignment: CDR1 SGHRS and CDR2 YFSETQ. The CDR3 covers 18 residues. As DNA, the CDR3 is TGCGCCAGCAGCACCGGGACTAGCGGGAGGGACAGCACAGATACGCAGTATTTT. It translates to CASSTGTSGRDSTDTQYF.

V gene TRBV11-2 combines with J gene TRBJ1-2; 7 nucleotides agree with TRBD1. This CDR3 has 12 residues. The V gene's germline CDR1 is SGHAT and CDR2 FQNNGV. Germline trimming cut 3 bases from V and 8 bases from J; bases unmatched to any gene: 3. CDR3 coding DNA: TGTGCCAGCAGCTTTGGGACAGTGGGCTACACCTTC. The encoded protein is CASSFGTVGYTF.

The chain recombines TRBV4-1 with TRBJ2-7; 10 bases map to TRBD2. The germline V gene has CDR1 MGHRA and CDR2 YSYEKL. The CDR3 loop spans 15 amino acids. V trimming: 3 bases; J trimming: 6 bases; junction bases outside the gene matches: 8. The CDR3 protein is CASSQGLARLGEQYF. The CDR3 DNA follows: TGCGCCAGCAGCCAGGGACTAGCGCGACTAGGCGAGCAGTACTTC.

This clone appeared once. The rearrangement joins TRBV11-2 to TRBJ2-7, with 7 bases that match TRBD2. The CDR3 consists of 14 residues. The germline V gene encodes CDR1 SGHAT and CDR2 FQNNGV. Trimming at V came to 5 bases and at J to 0 bases, leaving 4 bases not matched to a gene. The CDR3 DNA reads as TGTGCCAGCAGCCAGCGGGACTACTCCTACGAGCAGTACTTC. Its translation is CASSQRDYSYEQYF. Complete variable domain (other parts from reference TRBV11-2 and TRBJ2-7): EAGVAQSPRYKIIEKRQSVAFWCNPISGHATLYWYQQILGQGPKLLIQFQNNGVVDDSQLPKDRFSAERLKGVDSTLKIQPAKLEDSAVYLCASSQRDYSYEQYFGPGTRLTVT.

This chain joins TRBV6-4 and TRBJ1-5; the D gene is possibly TRBD1 (5 bases). This CDR3 region has 15 residues. With 9 bases removed from V and 0 bases from J, the gap between germline ends came to 15 bases. Germline assignment: CDR1 MRHNA and CDR2 SNTAGT. Here the CDR3 reads CASKQEPGSNQPQHF. CDR3 in DNA: TGTGCCAGTAAACAGGAACCCGGTAGCAATCAGCCCCAGCATTTT.

The chain is built from TRBV6-5 and TRBJ2-1, with 7 bases matching TRBD2. CDR3 length: 15 residues. The J segment lost 12 bases and the V segment lost 2 bases, leaving 13 bases of the junction unmatched. Germline CDR1 and CDR2: MNHEY and SVGAGI. The CDR3 spells CASSYNRLAPLRQFF. The CDR3 nucleotides read TGTGCCAGCAGTTACAACCGACTAGCCCCCCTAAGGCAGTTCTTC.

The CDR3 bases are TGTGCCAGCAGCCTCTCCGGGACAGGGTTCAACGAGCAGTACTTC. Amino acids: CASSLSGTGFNEQYF. The gene calls are TRBV9 and TRBJ2-7; 9 nucleotides align to TRBD1. The CDR3 runs to 15 residues. Germline V gene lookup returns CDR1 SGDLS and CDR2 YYNGEE. Trimming took 4 bases from V and 5 from J; bases not matched to a gene: 10.

The chain links TRBV5-1 to TRBJ2-1; 10 positions agree with TRBD2. This CDR3 region has 15 residues. Germline CDR1 reads SGHRS; CDR2 reads YFSETQ. With V trimmed by 3 bases and J by 5 bases, 5 bases remained unmatched. DNA of the CDR3: TGCGCCAGCAGCTCCGGGACTAGCGTCCACAATGAGCAGTTCTTC. It specifies CASSSGTSVHNEQFF.

This rearrangement joins TRBV4-1 to TRBJ1-1; D remains unclear. V was pared by 1 base and J by 0 bases, with 6 bases between. The CDR3 sequence is 14 residues long. Germline CDR1 reads MGHRA; CDR2 reads YSYEKL. The CDR3 nucleotides are TGCGCCAGCAGCCAAGCCGGGGTGAACACTGAAGCTTTCTTT. It specifies CASSQAGVNTEAFF.

This chain connects TRBV5-4 to TRBJ2-3; 9 positions match TRBD2. The CDR3 extends over 15 amino acids. Germline V lookup: CDR1 SGHNT, CDR2 YYREEE (reference sequence). Trimming at V came to 0 bases and at J to 3 bases, leaving 2 bases not matched to a gene. The chain's CDR3 is CASSLELAGTDTQYF. The CDR3 DNA reads as TGTGCCAGCAGCTTGGAGCTAGCGGGGACAGATACGCAGTATTTT.

The chain employs TRBV28 and TRBJ1-1; 8 bases map to TRBD1. The ends lost 3 bases at V and 3 bases at J; junction bases unmatched: 9. Germline lookup yields CDR1 MDHEN and CDR2 SYDVKM. This CDR3 is built from 16 residues. CDR3 sequence (DNA): TGTGCCAGCAGTTTGGTTCAGGCAGGGGGCTACACTGAAGCTTTCTTT. It translates to CASSLVQAGGYTEAFF.

V gene TRBV10-2 combines with J gene TRBJ2-2; TRBD1 is a possible D gene (5 bases). The germline V gene has CDR1 WSHSY and CDR2 SAAADI. V was pared by 7 bases and J by 4 bases, with 10 bases between. The CDR3 has 13 amino acids. CDR3 region: CASTRAGTGELFF. In nucleotides, the CDR3 is TGCGCCAGCACCAGGGCAGGCACCGGGGAGCTGTTTTTT.

This chain joins TRBV2 and TRBJ1-1; 7 positions agree with TRBD1. The CDR3 is 15 amino acids. From germline, CDR1 is SNHLY and CDR2 FYNNEI. With V trimmed by 1 base and J by 4 bases, 6 bases remained unmatched. The CDR3 DNA reads TGTGCCAGCAGTGAAGACTTCGACAGGGTCACTGAAGCTTTCTTT. Protein sequence: CASSEDFDRVTEAFF.

The chain carries TRBV10-1 and TRBJ2-1; D not resolved. The ends were cut back, 2 bases at V and 0 bases at J, with 5 bases in the middle. The CDR3 consists of 14 residues. Germline CDR1 WNHNN, CDR2 SYGVQD (reference sequence). The CDR3: CASSERVSYNEQFF. The CDR3 DNA sequence: TGCGCCAGCAGTGAGCGGGTCTCCTACAATGAGCAGTTCTTC.

This chain connects TRBV9 to TRBJ2-3, with 7 bases identical to TRBD2. The junction had 3 bases not matched to a gene; V was cut back by 1 base and J by 1 base. Germline CDR1 reads SGDLS; CDR2 reads YYNGEE. The CDR3 sequence is 15 residues long. CDR3 in DNA: TGTGCCAGCAGCGTAACCCTAGCGGGCACAGATACGCAGTATTTT. It is translated as CASSVTLAGTDTQYF.

This clone was counted only a few times. The chain recombines TRBV4-1 with TRBJ2-7, with TRBD1 matching 10 bases. With V trimmed by 4 bases and J by 5 bases, 5 bases remained unmatched. Germline V gene lookup returns CDR1 MGHRA and CDR2 YSYEKL. The CDR3 runs 14 residues. Here the CDR3 DNA reads TGCGCCAGCAGCCTGGGACAGGGGCCCCACGAGCAGTACTTC. This codes for CASSLGQGPHEQYF.

The chain links TRBV6-6 to TRBJ1-5, with D unresolved. The V end was cut by 0 bases, the J end by 0 bases, with 9 bases between. This CDR3 comprises 16 residues. Germline-derived CDR1 and CDR2 are MNHNY and SVGAGI (reference sequence). CDR3 sequence reads: CASSYSGGNSNQPQHF. The DNA for the CDR3 is TGTGCCAGCAGTTACTCCGGCGGGAATAGCAATCAGCCCCAGCATTTT.

The rearrangement links TRBV23-1 to TRBJ2-2, with D perhaps TRBD1 (6 bases). TRBV23-1 is an ORF, and what it does is uncertain. The germline V and J ends were trimmed by 6 bases and 1 base, with 6 bases remaining between them. The CDR3 covers 13 residues. The CDR3 loop reads CASRGQNTGELFF. CDR3 DNA: TGCGCCAGCAGGGGACAGAACACCGGGGAGCTGTTTTTT.

This chain uses TRBV9 with TRBJ2-7; 11 bases line up with TRBD2. V shed 0 bases, J shed 3 bases, and the junction held 8 bases outside the gene matches. The CDR3 runs to 17 residues. Looked up from germline, CDR1 is SGDLS and CDR2 is YYNGEE. The CDR3 DNA is TGTGCCAGCAGCGTAGGAGGACTAGCGGGTTCCAACTACGAGCAGTACTTC. Its translation: CASSVGGLAGSNYEQYF.

V is TRBV19 and J is TRBJ2-7, with TRBD1 identical over 9 bases. The CDR3 loop spans 14 amino acids. Germline lookup yields CDR1 LNHDA and CDR2 SQIVND (reference sequence). V shed 3 bases and J 7 bases; nucleotides not matched to a gene: 7. In nucleotides, the CDR3 is TGTGCCAGTAGTATGAGGGACAGGGCCGGAGAGCAGTACTTC. Its protein is CASSMRDRAGEQYF.

The chain employs TRBV28 and TRBJ2-7; the D gene is possibly TRBD1 (5 bases). The V gene lost 0 bases and the J gene lost 2 bases, with 11 bases spanning the gap. The CDR3 extends over 15 amino acids. Germline lookup yields CDR1 MDHEN and CDR2 SYDVKM. The CDR3 here is CASSLWLGPAYEQYF. CDR3 bases: TGTGCCAGCAGTTTATGGTTGGGGCCGGCCTACGAGCAGTACTTC.

The V gene is TRBV28, the J gene TRBJ2-3, with 8 bases lining up with TRBD2. Germline V gene data show CDR1 as MDHEN and CDR2 as SYDVKM. The V gene end was trimmed by 4 bases and the J gene end by 3 bases; junction bases not matched to a gene: 9. The CDR3 length is 16 residues. The CDR3 DNA reads TGTGCCAGCAGTTCCCTTGGACTAGCAATGACAGATACGCAGTATTTT. Protein: CASSSLGLAMTDTQYF.

The CDR3 is CASSQVGKRPDTQYF. CDR3 bases: TGTGCCAGCAGCCAAGTCGGGAAGCGCCCAGATACGCAGTATTTT. This chain uses TRBV14 with TRBJ2-3, with a tentative D call TRBD2 (5 bases). V was pared by 1 base and J by 4 bases, with 12 bases between. Germline V gene sequence: CDR1 SGHDN, CDR2 FVKESK. This CDR3 region has 15 residues.